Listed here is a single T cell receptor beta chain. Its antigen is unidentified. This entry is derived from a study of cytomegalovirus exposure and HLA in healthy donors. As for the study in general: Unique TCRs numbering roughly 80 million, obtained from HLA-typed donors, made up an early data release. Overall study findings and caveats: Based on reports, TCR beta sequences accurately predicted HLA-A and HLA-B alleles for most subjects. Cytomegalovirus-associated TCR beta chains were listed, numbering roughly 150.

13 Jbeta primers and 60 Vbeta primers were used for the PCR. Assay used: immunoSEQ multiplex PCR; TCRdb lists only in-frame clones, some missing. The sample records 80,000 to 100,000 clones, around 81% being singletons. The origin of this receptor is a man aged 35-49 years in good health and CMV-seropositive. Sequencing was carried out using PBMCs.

The CDR3 DNA sequence: TGTGCCAGCAGCTTACTGAGACAGGGCATTGAAGCTTTCTTT. As protein: CASSLLRQGIEAFF. The chain combines TRBV7-9 with TRBJ1-1; 7 bases map to TRBD1. V gave up 2 bases and J gave up 7 bases; unmatched junction bases: 7. Looked up from germline, CDR1 is SEHNR and CDR2 is FQNEAQ (reference sequence). The CDR3 runs to 14 residues.